This entry describes one T cell receptor (beta chain). This entry belongs to a study of cytomegalovirus exposure and HLA in healthy donors. CDR3 length: 13 amino acids. Per germline, CDR1 MNHEY and CDR2 SVGAGI. Trimming cost V 3 bases and J 4 bases, with 9 bases left between them. Primers: 60 Vbeta forward and 13 Jbeta reverse. The table came from immunoSEQ multiplex PCR; TCRdb's copy has only in-frame clones and leaves some out. The profile covers about 98,000 clones, with more than 70% appearing a single time and roughly 9.7% taken by the ten largest. The chain couples TRBV6-5 to TRBJ2-5; possible D gene TRBD1, 6 bases. Sequencing was carried out using PBMCs. The receptor's source is a man in his late teens or twenties in good health and CMV-seropositive. The CDR3 nucleotides read TGTGCCAGCAGTTATCAGGGGTCAGAGACCCAGTACTTC. This translates into CASSYQGSETQYF.